The clone carrying this TCR beta chain was counted between two and nine times. Its antigen is unknown. The whole isolated RNA underwent reverse transcription, so sequencing captured expressed TCRB transcripts. The method was immunoSEQ multiplex PCR; TCRdb's version includes in-frame clones alone and lacks a portion of them. Of about 150,000 clones in the sample, 8.1% were seen once. These data originate in a study of beta chain features in type 1 diabetes. Study findings and constraints: Patients and controls would share equally any PCR tilt toward shorter templates.

This CDR3 has 16 residues. This TCR came from a man in his late teens or twenties in good health. The chain employs TRBV21-1 and TRBJ2-2; the D call of TRBD1 is as the table states it, not checked on the DNA. TRBV21-1 is flagged as a pseudogene. The sample was central memory CD4+ T cells from blood. CDR3 DNA sequence: TGTGCCAGCAGTAGAAGTGGACAGTCCTATCCCGGGGAGCTGTTTTTT. The encoded protein is CASSRSGQSYPGELFF.